This T cell receptor beta chain came from a study of T cells after yellow fever vaccination. Study-level information: The authors prepared low-cell-number fractions using SMART-Seq v4 Ultra Low Input. Study-wide points: After the booster, roughly 96% of CD4 and just over 85% of CD8 primary-response clones were re-detected.

Trimming cost V 5 bases and J 6 bases, with 10 bases left between them. The CDR3 has 12 amino acids. CDR1 and CDR2 from the germline V gene are MDHEN and SYDVKM. TCRdb reprocessed the 5' RACE reads with MiXCR, giving one entry per CDR3 protein. This table has around 320,000 distinct CDR3 sequences, approximately 11% appearing once. A word on this clonotype: Its antigen is not identified.

The rearrangement links TRBV28 to TRBJ1-2; D possibly corresponds to TRBD1 (6 bases). This sequence was found in a man younger than 35 who received the YFV17D yellow fever vaccine. The sample here was CD4+ T cells sorted from PBMCs, taken 45 days after the yellow fever booster vaccination. CDR3: CASSARGHGYTF. CDR3 bases: TGTGCCAGCAGTGCCAGGGGTCATGGCTACACCTTC.